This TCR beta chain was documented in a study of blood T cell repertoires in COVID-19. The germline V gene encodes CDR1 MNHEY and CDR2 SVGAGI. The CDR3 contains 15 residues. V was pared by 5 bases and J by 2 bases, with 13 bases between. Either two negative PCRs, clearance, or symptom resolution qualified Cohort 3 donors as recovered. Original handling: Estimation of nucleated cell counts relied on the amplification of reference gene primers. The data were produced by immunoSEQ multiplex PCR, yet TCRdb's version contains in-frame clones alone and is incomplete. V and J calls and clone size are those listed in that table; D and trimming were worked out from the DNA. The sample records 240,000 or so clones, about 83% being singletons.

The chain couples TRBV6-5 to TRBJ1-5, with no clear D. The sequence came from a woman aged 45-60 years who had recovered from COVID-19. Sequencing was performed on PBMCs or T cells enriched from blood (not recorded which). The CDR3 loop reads CASSNEEGRNQPQHF. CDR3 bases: TGTGCCAGCAGTAACGAAGAGGGCCGCAATCAGCCCCAGCATTTT.